This T cell receptor beta chain stems from a study of T cell repertoires in cytomegalovirus infection. Study at large: Public TCR beta signatures were indicative of both CMV infection and a matching HLA type. General study points: Summed frequency of shared TCR beta families picked out CMV carriers who also had the relevant HLA. CMV-specific HLA-C-restricted TCR beta clonotypes dominated the ex vivo response.

The table lists this clonotype with many counts. As yet, its antigen is unknown. Germline CDR1 and CDR2: DFQATT and SNEGSKA (reference sequence). This CDR3 has 14 residues. The V gene lost 4 bases and the J gene lost 5 bases, with 15 bases spanning the gap. TCRdb processed the reads anew with MiXCR; each CDR3 protein has one entry. The data hold some 180,000 distinct CDR3 sequences, with about a tenth observed a single time. The chain is built from TRBV20-1 and TRBJ1-5; D perhaps matches TRBD1 (6 bases). This TCR was sampled from a human donor in good health (CMV status not recorded). Some clones in this sample may be carry-over from other donors' samples. Sequencing input: PBMCs. Here the CDR3 DNA reads TGCAGTGCTAACGACCGGGACACATATCAGCCCCAGCATTTT. Translating it yields CSANDRDTYQPQHF.